This TCR beta chain was captured by sequencing in a study of vaccination and CD4 T cells after COVID-19. Study context: Median time from COVID diagnosis to post-COVID sampling was over 85 days (35 to 161). Investigators stimulated cells with overlapping spike peptides drawn from SARS-CoV-2, HCoV-NL63, HCoV-OC43 and HCoV-229E.

Germline CDR1 reads MGHRA; CDR2 reads YSYEKL. The trim removed 5 bases at V and 4 bases at J, leaving 9 bases unmatched. The CDR3 is 15 residues long. As to treatment: roughly nine-day PBMC culture with coronavirus spike peptide pools or control peptides (ViraFEST assay). A remark on this clonotype: Antigen unknown.

At the Johns Hopkins FTIC core, DNA taken from cultured CD4+ T cells was sequenced by way of the Oncomine TCR Beta short-read assay. TCRdb passed the PCR reads through MiXCR, listing each CDR3 protein once. The data show approximately 11,000 distinct CDR3 sequences, with about 50% seen just once and roughly 15% held by the top ten. The sequence was obtained from a human donor who had recovered from COVID-19. The chain uses TRBV4-1 and TRBJ1-2; 8 bases align to TRBD1. Sequenced input: CD4+ T cells from blood, cultured in vitro. This CDR3 is CASSATGGIVYGYTF. The CDR3 DNA is TGCGCCAGCAGCGCTACAGGGGGAATAGTCTATGGCTACACCTTC.